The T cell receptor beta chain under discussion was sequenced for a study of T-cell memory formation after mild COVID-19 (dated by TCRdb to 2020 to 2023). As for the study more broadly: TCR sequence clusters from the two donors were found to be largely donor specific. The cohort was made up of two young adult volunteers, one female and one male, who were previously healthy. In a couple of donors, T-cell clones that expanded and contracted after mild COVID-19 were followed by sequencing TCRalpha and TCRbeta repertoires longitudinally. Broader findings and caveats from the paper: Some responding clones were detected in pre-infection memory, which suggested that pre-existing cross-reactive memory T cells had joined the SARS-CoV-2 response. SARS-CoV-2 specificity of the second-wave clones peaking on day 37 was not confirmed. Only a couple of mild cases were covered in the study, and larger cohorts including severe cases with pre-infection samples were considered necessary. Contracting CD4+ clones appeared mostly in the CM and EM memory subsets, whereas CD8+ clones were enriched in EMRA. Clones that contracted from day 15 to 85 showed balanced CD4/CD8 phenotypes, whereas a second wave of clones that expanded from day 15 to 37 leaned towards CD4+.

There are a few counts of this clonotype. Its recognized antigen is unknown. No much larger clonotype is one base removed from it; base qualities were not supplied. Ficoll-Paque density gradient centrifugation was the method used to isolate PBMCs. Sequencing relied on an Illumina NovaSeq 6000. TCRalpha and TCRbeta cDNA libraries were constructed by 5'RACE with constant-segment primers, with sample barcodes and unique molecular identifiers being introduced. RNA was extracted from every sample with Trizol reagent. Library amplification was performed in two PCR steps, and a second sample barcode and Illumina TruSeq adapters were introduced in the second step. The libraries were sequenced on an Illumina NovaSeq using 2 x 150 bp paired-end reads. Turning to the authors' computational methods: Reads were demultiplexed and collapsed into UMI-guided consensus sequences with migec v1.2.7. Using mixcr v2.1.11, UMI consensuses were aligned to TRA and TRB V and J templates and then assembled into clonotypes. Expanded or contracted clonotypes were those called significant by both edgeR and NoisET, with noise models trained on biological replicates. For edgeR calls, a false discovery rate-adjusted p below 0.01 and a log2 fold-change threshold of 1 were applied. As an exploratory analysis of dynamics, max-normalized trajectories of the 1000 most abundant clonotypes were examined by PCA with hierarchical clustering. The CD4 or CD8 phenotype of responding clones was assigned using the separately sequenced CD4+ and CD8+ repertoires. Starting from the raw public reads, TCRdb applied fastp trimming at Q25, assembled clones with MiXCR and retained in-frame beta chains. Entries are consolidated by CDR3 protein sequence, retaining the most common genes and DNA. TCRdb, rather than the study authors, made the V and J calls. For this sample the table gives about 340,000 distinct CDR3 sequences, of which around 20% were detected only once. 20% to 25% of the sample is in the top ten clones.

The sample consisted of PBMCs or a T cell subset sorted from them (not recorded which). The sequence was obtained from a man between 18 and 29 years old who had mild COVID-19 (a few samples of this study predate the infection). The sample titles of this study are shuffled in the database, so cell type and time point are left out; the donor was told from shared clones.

The CDR3 in this case is CASSLDGEEGYGYTF. At the DNA level, the sequence is TGTGCCAGCAGTTTAGACGGGGAGGAGGGCTATGGCTACACCTTC. The chain is encoded by TRBV27 joined to TRBJ1-2, with no D gene named confidently. The germline V gene (reference sequence) specifies MNHEY as CDR1 and SMNVEV as CDR2. The trim is 2 bases for V and 4 bases for J, with a gap of 14 bases between the germline ends. Its CDR3 holds 15 amino acids, cysteine through phenylalanine. The DNA shown is the 45-base CDR3, in frame from base 1.